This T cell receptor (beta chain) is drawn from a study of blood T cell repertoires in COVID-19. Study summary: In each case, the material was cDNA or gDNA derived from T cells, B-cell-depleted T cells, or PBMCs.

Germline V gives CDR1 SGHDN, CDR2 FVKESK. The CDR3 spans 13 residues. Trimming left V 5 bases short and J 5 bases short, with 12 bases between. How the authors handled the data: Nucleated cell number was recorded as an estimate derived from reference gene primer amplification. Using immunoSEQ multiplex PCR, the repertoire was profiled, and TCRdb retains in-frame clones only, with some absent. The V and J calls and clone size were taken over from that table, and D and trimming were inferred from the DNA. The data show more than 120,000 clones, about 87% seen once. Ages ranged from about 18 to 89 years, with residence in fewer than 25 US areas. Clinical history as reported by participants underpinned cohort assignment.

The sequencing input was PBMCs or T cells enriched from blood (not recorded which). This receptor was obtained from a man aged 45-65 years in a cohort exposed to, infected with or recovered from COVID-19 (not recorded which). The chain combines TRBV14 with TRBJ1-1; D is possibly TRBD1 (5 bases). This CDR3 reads CASSEFRGTEAFF. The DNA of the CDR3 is TGTGCCAGCAGCGAATTTCGGGGGACTGAAGCTTTCTTT.